This TCR beta chain emerged from a study of PD-1 blockade in mismatch repair-deficient tumors. Noted time point: approximately ten-day in vitro stimulation with candidate mutation-associated neoantigen peptide 1. PCR or immunohistochemistry showed mismatch repair deficiency in every enrolled patient. CDR1 and CDR2 (germline): SGHRS, YFSETQ. The CDR3 totals 13 residues. After removal of 4 bases from V and 5 bases from J, the junction contained 5 bases not matched to a gene. On this clone: Its antigen is as yet unknown.

Clones were read by immunoSEQ multiplex PCR, and TCRdb kept only the in-frame ones, dropping some. The sample holds several thousand clones, roughly 87% seen once. The source material was cells cultured in vitro, sampled from a patient treated with pembrolizumab. The receptor's source is an adult with mismatch repair-deficient cancer. The chain joins TRBV5-1 to TRBJ1-2, with 7 bases lining up with TRBD1. This CDR3 is CASSPGQAYGYTF. The DNA for the CDR3 is TGCGCCAGCAGCCCCGGACAGGCATATGGCTACACCTTC. The full variable domain, in which reference TRBV5-1 and TRBJ1-2 provide the parts outside the CDR3, is KAGVTQTPRYLIKTRGQQVTLSCSPISGHRSVSWYQQTPGQGLQFLFEYFSETQRNKGNFPGRFSGRQFSNSRSEMNVSTLELGDSALYLCASSPGQAYGYTFGSGTRLTVV.